Presented here are 21 T cell receptor beta chains from one specimen sequenced in a study of T cells in Graves' hyperthyroidism and ophthalmopathy. TCR beta CDR3 regions were amplified from RNA transcripts. TCR CDR3 regions were first amplified by RT-PCR with HTBI primers. TCRdb fed the multiplex PCR reads into MiXCR, producing one record per CDR3 protein. The sample yields about half a million distinct CDR3 sequences, about 20% seen once. The specimen was blood. The receptors here all came from a man in his forties or fifties with Graves' ophthalmopathy.

There are a few counts of this clonotype. This chain joins TRBV9 and TRBJ2-5, with D possibly TRBD1 on 8 matching bases. The germline V and J ends were trimmed by 0 bases and 2 bases, with 14 bases remaining between them. Looked up from germline, CDR1 is SGDLS and CDR2 is YYNGEE. CDR3 length equals 16 residues. The CDR3 DNA reads TGTGCCAGCAGCGTAGGTGGACAGGGACTACAAGAGACCCAGTACTTC. It specifies CASSVGGQGLQETQYF.

This clonotype has only a few counts. The V gene is TRBV24-1, the J gene TRBJ2-1, with D perhaps being TRBD1 or TRBD2 (5 bases each). V was shortened by 2 bases and J by 3 bases, with 13 bases between the two germline ends. CDR3 length equals 16 residues. Germline values: CDR1 KGHDR, CDR2 SFDVKD. This CDR3 is CATSDSGRGDYNEQFF. Here the CDR3 DNA reads TGTGCCACCAGTGATTCGGGGAGAGGGGACTACAATGAGCAGTTCTTC.

This clonotype was seen more than once but under ten times. The V and J genes are TRBV9 and TRBJ2-3; 8 nucleotides line up with TRBD2. Germline lookup yields CDR1 SGDLS and CDR2 YYNGEE. Losses at the gene ends were 4 bases for V and 4 bases for J; bases not matched to a gene: 11. The CDR3 is 16 residues long. In nucleotides, the CDR3 is TGTGCCAGCAGCCCCCCGGGGGGGGTGACTGCAGATACGCAGTATTTT. It encodes CASSPPGGVTADTQYF. Full variable domain (missing parts from reference TRBV9 and TRBJ2-3): DSGVTQTPKHLITATGQRVTLRCSPRSGDLSVYWYQQSLDQGLQFLIQYYNGEERAKGNILERFSAQQFPDLHSELNLSSLELGDSALYFCASSPPGGVTADTQYFGPGTRLTVL.

V usage is TRBV5-6 and J usage is TRBJ2-5; D ambiguous. The CDR3 has 14 residues. V shed 0 bases and J shed 3 bases, with 9 bases lying between them. Per germline, CDR1 SGHDT and CDR2 YYEEEE. In DNA form, the CDR3 reads TGTGCCAGCAGCTTGGCCCCCCAGAAAGAGACCCAGTACTTC. It is translated as CASSLAPQKETQYF.

Note on this clonotype: Germline is not matched at one junction end, which may reflect a read error. The CDR3 DNA reads as TGTACCAGCAGTCTCCGGGACAGGGCTTTTGGCGAGCAGTACTTC. Residues: CTSSLRDRAFGEQYF. The rearrangement joins TRBV2 to TRBJ2-7, with 9 nucleotides matching TRBD1. Per germline, CDR1 SNHLY and CDR2 FYNNEI. This CDR3 region has 15 residues.

This clonotype was counted between two and nine times. The genes are TRBV20-1 and TRBJ1-6; 8 nucleotides line up with TRBD1. The germline CDR1 and CDR2 sequences are DFQATT and SNEGSKA (reference sequence). Germline trimming cut 3 bases from V and 9 bases from J; bases unmatched to any gene: 4. The CDR3 covers 13 residues. The CDR3 loop is CSASAGGGSPLHF. CDR3 DNA sequence: TGCAGTGCTAGTGCAGGGGGCGGTTCACCCCTCCACTTT.

This clonotype was picked up a small number of times. The chain combines TRBV6-2 or TRBV6-3 with TRBJ2-7; either TRBD1 or TRBD2 may supply D (5 bases each). The germline gives CDR1 MNHEY, CDR2 SVGEGT. V was clipped by 6 bases and J by 2 bases, with 17 bases between them. This CDR3 comprises 15 residues. The CDR3 sequence: CASSFLRDPPYEQYF. Here the CDR3 DNA reads TGTGCCAGCAGCTTCCTCCGGGACCCACCCTACGAGCAGTACTTC.

This clonotype was seen many times. The chain uses TRBV12-5 and TRBJ1-1; D not resolved. Germline V gene sequence: CDR1 LGHNT, CDR2 FRNRAP. With 2 bases removed from V and 2 bases from J, the gap between germline ends came to 9 bases. The CDR3 length is 14 residues. The CDR3 protein is CASGLSPSNTEAFF. The CDR3 nucleotides read TGTGCTAGTGGTTTGTCCCCTTCTAACACTGAAGCTTTCTTT.

The CDR3 coding sequence is TGTGCCAGCAGTACCGGGCACCCCACTAGTGGCTACGAGCAGTACTTC. Protein sequence: CASSTGHPTSGYEQYF. J is TRBJ2-7 and V is TRBV28, with D possibly matching TRBD2 (5 bases). V was pared by 5 bases and J by 3 bases, with 20 bases between. The CDR3 contains 16 residues. CDR1 and CDR2 (germline): MDHEN, SYDVKM. The full variable domain, rest sourced from reference TRBV28 and TRBJ2-7, is DVKVTQSSRYLVKRTGEKVFLECVQDMDHENMFWYRQDPGLGLRLIYFSYDVKMKEKGDIPEGYSVSREKKERFSLILESASTNQTSMYLCASSTGHPTSGYEQYFGPGTRLTVT.

Many counts were recorded for this clonotype. The rearrangement uses TRBV11-1 and TRBJ2-1, with 7 bases identical to TRBD2. The ends lost 5 bases at V and 9 bases at J; junction bases unmatched: 7. CDR1 is SGHAT, CDR2 FQDESV, per germline (reference sequence). The CDR3 consists of 13 residues. The CDR3 protein is CASSREWGGEQFF. CDR3 bases: TGTGCCAGCAGCCGGGAATGGGGGGGTGAGCAGTTCTTC. Filled out from reference TRBV11-1 and TRBJ2-1, the complete variable domain reads EAEVAQSPRYKITEKSQAVAFWCDPISGHATLYWYRQILGQGPELLVQFQDESVVDDSQLPKDRFSAERLKGVDSTLKIQPAELGDSAMYLCASSREWGGEQFFGPGTRLTVL.

The J gene is TRBJ2-7, the V gene TRBV5-1, with 7 bases aligning to TRBD1. Trimming at V came to 7 bases and at J to 0 bases, leaving 10 bases not matched to a gene. CDR1 and CDR2 (germline): SGHRS, YFSETQ. The CDR3 is 15 residues long. CDR3 amino acids: CASRQNPGGSYEQYF. The CDR3 DNA sequence: TGCGCCAGCCGACAGAACCCAGGGGGCTCCTACGAGCAGTACTTC.

The chain is built from TRBV5-1 and TRBJ2-5, with D perhaps given as TRBD1 or TRBD2 (7 bases each). V dropped 2 bases and J dropped 4 bases, with 18 bases sitting between them. The CDR3 spans 16 residues. CDR1 and CDR2 (germline): SGHRS, YFSETQ. CDR3 nucleotide sequence: TGCGCCAGCAGCTTAGGGGGCGGGGGAAGAGGAGAGACCCAGTACTTC. Its protein is CASSLGGGGRGETQYF.

The rearrangement joins TRBV19 to TRBJ2-1, with TRBD2 matching over 9 bases. Germline V CDR1 and CDR2: LNHDA, SQIVND (reference sequence). V shed 0 bases, J shed 0 bases, and the junction held 0 bases outside the gene matches. The CDR3 sequence is 16 residues long. The CDR3 coding sequence is TGTGCCAGTAGTATAGATAGCGGGAGCTCCTACAATGAGCAGTTCTTC. Protein sequence: CASSIDSGSSYNEQFF.

The table lists this clonotype with many counts. V usage is TRBV5-1 and J usage is TRBJ2-7, with no clear D. Germline CDR1 and CDR2: SGHRS and YFSETQ. The length of the CDR3 is 13 residues. With 7 bases removed from V and 2 bases from J, the gap between germline ends came to 13 bases. This CDR3 is CASGPGQTYEQYF. The CDR3 DNA sequence: TGCGCCAGCGGACCCGGGCAAACCTACGAGCAGTACTTC.

In its sample, this clonotype was seen many times. The rearrangement links TRBV6-1 to TRBJ1-1, with D maybe TRBD1 (5 bases). Trimming cost V 5 bases and J 5 bases, with 18 bases left between them. The germline CDR1 and CDR2 sequences are MNHNS and SASEGT. This CDR3 region has 15 residues. In DNA, the CDR3 is TGTGCCAGCAGTTATTACGGGCCGGAGGGGACTGAAGCTTTCTTT. It is translated as CASSYYGPEGTEAFF.

This clonotype occurred many times. The chain recombines TRBV7-9 with TRBJ2-2; maybe TRBD2 (6 bases). V lost 6 bases to trimming and J lost 7 bases, with 15 bases between them. CDR1 and CDR2 (germline): SEHNR, FQNEAQ (reference sequence). The CDR3 extends over 14 amino acids. This CDR3 reads CASRLGSGDGELFF. CDR3 bases: TGTGCCAGCAGGTTGGGTAGCGGAGACGGGGAGCTGTTTTTT.

The chain has TRBV27 and TRBJ2-5; 9 nucleotides agree with TRBD1. CDR1 MNHEY and CDR2 SMNVEV come from the germline V gene (reference sequence). Germline trimming cut 5 bases from V and 5 bases from J; bases unmatched to any gene: 9. The CDR3 runs 15 residues. CDR3 sequence: CASSPTGQGRETQYF. Written as DNA, the CDR3 is TGTGCCAGCAGTCCCACGGGACAGGGAAGGGAGACCCAGTACTTC.

This clonotype was picked up many times. CDR3 protein: CASLGREFDEQFF. For the CDR3, the DNA is TGTGCCAGCCTTGGCAGGGAGTTCGATGAGCAGTTCTTC. The chain is built from TRBV28 and TRBJ2-1; D may match TRBD1 or TRBD2 (5 bases each). The CDR3 runs 13 residues. With 8 bases removed from V and 8 bases from J, the gap between germline ends came to 16 bases. The germline CDR1 and CDR2 sequences are MDHEN and SYDVKM.

This clonotype was picked up a small number of times. The V gene is TRBV11-2, the J gene TRBJ2-6, with D unresolved. V lost 4 bases, J lost 0 bases, and 7 bases lay in between. Germline V CDR1 and CDR2: SGHAT, FQNNGV. This CDR3 comprises 15 residues. Here the CDR3 reads CASSSSYSGANVLTF. In DNA, the CDR3 is TGTGCCAGCAGCTCGAGTTACTCTGGGGCCAACGTCCTGACTTTC.

This clonotype was observed a handful of times. This chain connects TRBV3-1 to TRBJ2-4; possible D gene TRBD2, 7 bases. The germline V gene has CDR1 LGHDT and CDR2 YNNKEL (reference sequence). This CDR3 contains 16 residues. The V gene lost 5 bases and the J gene lost 2 bases, with 16 bases spanning the gap. This CDR3 reads CASSGGKGGSKNIQYF. The CDR3 nucleotides read TGTGCCAGCAGCGGGGGGAAGGGGGGGTCCAAAAACATTCAGTACTTC.

This clonotype was seen a handful of times. The rearrangement links TRBV3-1 to TRBJ1-3; D ambiguous. The CDR3 extends over 15 amino acids. V was pared by 2 bases and J by 4 bases, with 12 bases between. Per the germline V gene, CDR1 is LGHDT and CDR2 is YNNKEL (reference sequence). CDR3 DNA sequence: TGTGCCAGCAGCCAATCTGGCCCCAGCGGAAACACCATATATTTT. Amino acids: CASSQSGPSGNTIYF.